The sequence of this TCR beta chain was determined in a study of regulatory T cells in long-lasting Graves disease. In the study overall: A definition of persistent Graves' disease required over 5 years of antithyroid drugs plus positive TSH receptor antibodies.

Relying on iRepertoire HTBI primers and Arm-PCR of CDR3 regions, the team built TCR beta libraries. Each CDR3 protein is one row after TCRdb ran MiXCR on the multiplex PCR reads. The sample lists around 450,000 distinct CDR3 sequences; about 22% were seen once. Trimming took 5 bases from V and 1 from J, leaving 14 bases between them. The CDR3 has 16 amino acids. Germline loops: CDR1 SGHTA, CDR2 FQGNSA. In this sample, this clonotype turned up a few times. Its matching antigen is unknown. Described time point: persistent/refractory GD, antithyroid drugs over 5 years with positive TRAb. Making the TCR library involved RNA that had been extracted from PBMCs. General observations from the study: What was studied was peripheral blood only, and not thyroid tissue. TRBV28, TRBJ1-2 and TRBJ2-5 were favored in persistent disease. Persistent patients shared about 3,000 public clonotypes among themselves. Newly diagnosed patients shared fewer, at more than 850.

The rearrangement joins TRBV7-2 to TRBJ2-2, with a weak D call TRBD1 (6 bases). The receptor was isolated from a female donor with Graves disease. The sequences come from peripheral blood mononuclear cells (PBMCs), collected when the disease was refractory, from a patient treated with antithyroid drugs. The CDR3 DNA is TGTGCCAGCAGCACCCGGGGACATTTGAACACCGGGGAGCTGTTTTTT. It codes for CASSTRGHLNTGELFF.